These T cell receptor beta chains were read from a single sample in a study of shared clonotypes between healthy human individuals. Profiling relied on immunoSEQ multiplex PCR, and the TCRdb table lists in-frame clones only, not all of them. The sample carries roughly 1,000,000 clones, about 80% recorded once. Source material: memory CD4+ T cells from PBMCs. These receptors were obtained from a man aged 18 to 30 in good health. Some clones in this sample may be carry-over from other donors' samples. Both conserved end residues are part of each CDR3. Each record gives: D gene, J gene, clone size, V gene, CDR3 protein, CDR3 DNA. The D gene is left open where the match is weak. A row's size may be missing; if present it is once, few, many or a size class.

-,TRBJ2-7,-,TRBV28,CASSGRGLGAYEQYF,TGTGCCAGCAGTGGCAGGGGCCTCGGAGCCTACGAGCAGTACTTC
-,TRBJ2-1,-,TRBV29-1,CSVGGPGAGNEQFF,TGCAGCGTCGGGGGGCCAGGGGCAGGAAATGAGCAGTTCTTC
TRBD1,TRBJ2-1,-,TRBV7-3,CASSLWAGGPGSYNEQFF,TGTGCCAGCAGCTTATGGGCAGGGGGCCCGGGTTCCTACAATGAGCAGTTCTTC
TRBD2,TRBJ2-1,few,TRBV10-3,CAMGQQTSGAVEQFF,TGTGCCATGGGACAGCAGACTAGCGGGGCCGTCGAGCAGTTCTTC
-,TRBJ2-1,once,TRBV4-3,CASSQAEGREQFF,TGCGCCAGCAGCCAAGCGGAAGGAAGGGAGCAGTTCTTC
TRBD1,TRBJ2-7,-,TRBV2,CASSTGTGNTQQYF,TGTGCCAGCAGCACCGGGACAGGGAATACACAGCAGTACTTC
-,TRBJ1-1,-,TRBV13,CASSSPGHLNTEAFF,TGTGCCAGCAGCTCTCCGGGACATTTGAACACTGAAGCTTTCTTT
-,TRBJ2-5,-,TRBV28,CASSLLGEVWETQYF,TGTGCCAGCAGTTTATTGGGTGAGGTGTGGGAGACCCAGTACTTC
TRBD2,TRBJ2-7,-,TRBV18,CASSPPGGGSYEQYF,TGTGCCAGCTCACCACCGGGGGGGGGCTCCTACGAGCAGTACTTC
TRBD1,TRBJ2-1,once,TRBV5-1,CASSRGTAYNEQFF,TGCGCCAGCAGCAGGGGGACAGCTTACAATGAGCAGTTCTTC
-,TRBJ1-5,-,TRBV18,CASSQMGVAGNQPQHF,TGTGCCAGCTCACAAATGGGGGTAGCGGGTAATCAGCCCCAGCATTTT
TRBD2,TRBJ2-5,-,TRBV7-9,CASSQAGAETQYF,TGTGCCAGCAGCCAAGCGGGAGCTGAGACCCAGTACTTC
-,TRBJ2-7,few,TRBV11-2,CASSLVLSPRERSSYEQYF,TGTGCCAGCAGCTTAGTGTTGTCCCCACGGGAACGGAGCTCCTACGAGCAGTACTTC
-,TRBJ1-3,few,TRBV19,CASSVDSLSGNTIYF,TGTGCCAGTAGTGTCGACAGCCTCTCTGGAAACACCATATATTTT
-,TRBJ1-4,-,TRBV10-3,CAISESSPGTEKLFF,TGTGCCATCAGTGAGTCGTCCCCGGGGACTGAAAAACTGTTTTTT
TRBD1,TRBJ2-5,-,TRBV2,CASREATGGHETQYF,TGTGCCAGCAGGGAAGCGACAGGGGGGCACGAGACCCAGTACTTC
-,TRBJ1-2,-,TRBV5-1,CASSSGESHYGYTF,TGCGCCAGCAGCTCGGGGGAGAGCCACTATGGCTACACCTTC
TRBD2,TRBJ2-5,-,TRBV9,CASSPGLAGVGETQYF,TGTGCCAGCAGCCCCGGACTAGCGGGAGTTGGAGAGACCCAGTACTTC
TRBD1,TRBJ1-1,many,TRBV29-1,CSGTDREVAFF,TGCAGCGGGACGGACAGGGAAGTAGCTTTCTTT
-,TRBJ2-2,-,TRBV7-7,CASSLGLNTGELFF,TGTGCCAGCAGCTTAGGGCTTAACACCGGGGAGCTGTTTTTT
-,TRBJ2-3,-,TRBV7-6,CASSLGSRVSADTQYF,TGTGCCAGCAGCTTAGGTTCGCGGGTGTCCGCAGATACGCAGTATTTT
-,TRBJ1-2,-,TRBV5-1,CASSLEVINYGYTF,TGCGCCAGCAGCCTCGAAGTGATTAACTATGGCTACACCTTC
-,TRBJ1-5,few,TRBV28,CASSSTGDPGYNQPQHF,TGTGCCAGCAGTTCGACCGGGGACCCAGGGTACAATCAGCCCCAGCATTTT
-,TRBJ1-2,-,TRBV19,CASSIFASREGYTF,TGTGCCAGTAGTATATTCGCCTCCCGGGAAGGCTACACCTTC
-,TRBJ2-3,-,TRBV5-1,CASSLPGAGSTDTQYF,TGCGCCAGCAGCTTACCCGGGGCGGGAAGCACAGATACGCAGTATTTT
TRBD1,TRBJ2-5,-,TRBV7-2,CASSRDRQETQYF,TGTGCCAGCAGCAGGGACAGGCAAGAGACCCAGTACTTC